This TCR beta chain came from a study of response to subunit inactivated influenza vaccine. This clonotype was detected many times. Its antigen is not known. General study points: Authors proposed each seasonal influenza vaccination draws in few new T cells.

With V trimmed by 6 bases and J by 4 bases, 3 bases remained unmatched. The germline CDR1 and CDR2 sequences are SGHAT and FQNNGV. The CDR3 runs 13 residues. TCRdb reprocessed the RT-PCR reads with MiXCR, giving one entry per CDR3 protein. The sample records approximately 680,000 distinct CDR3 sequences, around 16% being singletons. This clonotype was sampled from a man in his fifties who received an inactivated influenza vaccine. Specimen: PBMCs from blood, collected roughly 12 days after vaccination. This chain connects TRBV11-2 to TRBJ2-5, with 9 bases identical to TRBD2. CDR3 nucleotide sequence: TGTGCCAGCAGACTAGCGGGCTCAGAGACCCAGTACTTC. Its translation is CASRLAGSETQYF.